These T cell receptor beta chains were read from a single sample in a study of blood T cell repertoires in COVID-19. Sequencing used immunoSEQ multiplex PCR; TCRdb keeps in-frame clones, though not all of them. The sample carries 90,000 to 140,000 clones, roughly 80% recorded once. The source material was peripheral blood. The source of these receptors is a woman older than 75 with acute or convalescent COVID-19. CDR3s include the opening cysteine and the closing phenylalanine or tryptophan. The size field is filled for only some rows; it gives once, few, many or a size class.

.	TRBV30	CAWTSGQSVEKLFF
.	TRBV29-1	CSAQGQNTGELFF
.	TRBV20-1	CSARTSGGQFF
.	TRBV12-5	CASGLGSGGNEQFF
few	TRBV9	CASSVGTGYNEQFF
.	TRBV28	CASRPGTGAGRSGANVLTF
.	TRBV20-1	CSASPSTDTQYF
.	TRBV4-1	CASSLGGGGSETQYF
.	TRBV28	CASSLPRQEGEQYF
.	TRBV28	CASSLDRRGNQPQHF
.	TRBV3-1/TRBV3-2	CASSQDSSLAGGTPIMEQYF
.	TRBV19	CASSTQGTSNQPQHF
.	TRBV5-5	CASSFGLAGDYNEQFF
.	TRBV11-2	CASSLTSPGGQYF
few	TRBV7-2	CASSLGGGGRETQYF
.	TRBV5-1	CASSRDTGGTGELFF
.	TRBV4-1	CASSQGGSSYNEQFF
.	TRBV7-9	CASSESSDTQYF
few	TRBV29-1	CSVEGGPGNAGELFF
.	TRBV2	CASSPTSSYNEQFF
.	TRBV30	CASTGNEQFF
few	TRBV19	CASSPRQGGDSNQPQHF
.	TRBV18	CASSPPSGSLGEQFF
.	TRBV27	CASRRTGGGLYEQYF
.	TRBV6-6	CASSSPFGEQYF
.	TRBV5-1	CASSLGQGGWDEKLFF
.	TRBV18	CASSQDRAQETQYF
.	TRBV28	CASSLDSNYGYTF
.	TRBV24-1	CATSRETRDTQYF
.	TRBV12-3/TRBV12-4	CASSFSPNTEAFF
.	TRBV5-1	CASSLGLAGGETQYF
.	TRBV7-2	CASSLKLAGAADTQYF
.	TRBV2	CASRFSVGELFF
.	TRBV23-1	CASSKRDEQYF
few	TRBV3-1/TRBV3-2	CASSPGQTATNEKLFF
.	TRBV2	CASSRDRGEFQPQHF
.	TRBV10-2	CASSVAGDYYGYTF
few	TRBV7-2	CASSLGLAENNEQFF
.	TRBV5-1	CASSSRTSPGELFF
once	TRBV3-1/TRBV3-2	CASSKGPSGIQETQYF
.	TRBV5-1	CASSSLAGGQDTQYF
.	TRBV19	CASMEAGRWNEQFF